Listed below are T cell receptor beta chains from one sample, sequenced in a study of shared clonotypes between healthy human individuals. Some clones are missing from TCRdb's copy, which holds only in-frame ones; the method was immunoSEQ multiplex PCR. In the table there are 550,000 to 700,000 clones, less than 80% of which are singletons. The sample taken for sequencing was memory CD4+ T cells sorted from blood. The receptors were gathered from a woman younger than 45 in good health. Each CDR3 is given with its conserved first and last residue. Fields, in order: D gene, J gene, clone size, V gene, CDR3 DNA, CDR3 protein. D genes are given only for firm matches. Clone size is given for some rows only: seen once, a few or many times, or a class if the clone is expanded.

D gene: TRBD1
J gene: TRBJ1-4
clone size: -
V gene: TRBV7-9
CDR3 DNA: TGTGCCAGCAGCCTCGACAGGGCTAATGAAAAACTGTTTTTT
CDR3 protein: CASSLDRANEKLFF

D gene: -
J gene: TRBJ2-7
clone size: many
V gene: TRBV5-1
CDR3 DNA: TGCGCCAGCAGCTTGGAATCCCCTACCGAGCAGTACTTC
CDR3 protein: CASSLESPTEQYF

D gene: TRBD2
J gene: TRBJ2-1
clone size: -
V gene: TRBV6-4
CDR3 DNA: TGTGCCAGCAGTCAGACTAGCGGGAGGGCCGGGCGGCAGTTCTTC
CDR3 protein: CASSQTSGRAGRQFF

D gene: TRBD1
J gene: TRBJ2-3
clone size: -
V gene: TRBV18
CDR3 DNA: TGTGCCAGCTCACCACGGACAGGGGGTTCAGATACGCAGTATTTT
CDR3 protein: CASSPRTGGSDTQYF

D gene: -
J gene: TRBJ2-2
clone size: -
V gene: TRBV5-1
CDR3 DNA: TGCGCCAGCAACGCGGGGACGAACACCGGGGAGCTGTTTTTT
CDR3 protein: CASNAGTNTGELFF

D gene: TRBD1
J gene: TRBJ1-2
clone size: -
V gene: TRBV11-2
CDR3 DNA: TGTGCCAGCAGCTTGAGGGGGACAGGGGTTATTGACTATGGCTACACCTTC
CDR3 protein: CASSLRGTGVIDYGYTF

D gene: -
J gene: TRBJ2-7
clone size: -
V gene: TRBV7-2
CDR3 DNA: TGTGCCAGCAGCGTAGTGGTGGCTAGGTTTTTGGACGAGCAGTACTTC
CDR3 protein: CASSVVVARFLDEQYF

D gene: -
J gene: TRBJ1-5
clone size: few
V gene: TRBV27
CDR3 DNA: TGTGCCAGCAGTTCGAGACAGCCTTTTAGCAATCAGCCCCAGCATTTT
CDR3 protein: CASSSRQPFSNQPQHF

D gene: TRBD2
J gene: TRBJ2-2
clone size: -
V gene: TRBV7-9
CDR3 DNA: TGTGCCAGCAGCTTTGCCCAAGCGGGAGCCCCCGGGGAGCTGTTTTTT
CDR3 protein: CASSFAQAGAPGELFF

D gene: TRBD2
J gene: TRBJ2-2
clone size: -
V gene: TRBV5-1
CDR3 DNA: TGCGCCAGCAGCTTGTCGTTAGCGGGAGGGCCTAACGGGGAGCTGTTTTTT
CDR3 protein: CASSLSLAGGPNGELFF

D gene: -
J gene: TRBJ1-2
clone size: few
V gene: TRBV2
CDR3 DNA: TGTGCCAGCAGTGGGGGGAACTATGGCTACACCTTC
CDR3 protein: CASSGGNYGYTF